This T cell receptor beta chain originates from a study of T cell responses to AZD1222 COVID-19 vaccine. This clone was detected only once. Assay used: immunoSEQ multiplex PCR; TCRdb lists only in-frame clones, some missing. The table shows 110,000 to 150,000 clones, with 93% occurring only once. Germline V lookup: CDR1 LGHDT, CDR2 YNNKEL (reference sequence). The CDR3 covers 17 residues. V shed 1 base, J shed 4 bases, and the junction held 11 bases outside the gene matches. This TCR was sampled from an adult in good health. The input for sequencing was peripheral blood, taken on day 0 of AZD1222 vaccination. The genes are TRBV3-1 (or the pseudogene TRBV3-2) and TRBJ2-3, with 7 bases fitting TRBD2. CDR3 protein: CASSQAGTTVGSDTQYF. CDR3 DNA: TGTGCCAGCAGCCAAGCCGGGACTACGGTTGGCTCAGATACGCAGTATTTT.